Each of the 6 T cell receptor beta chains below was sequenced from the same sample in a study of cytomegalovirus exposure and HLA in healthy donors. Primers for the PCR totalled 60 Vbeta and 13 Jbeta. The assay was immunoSEQ multiplex PCR, and TCRdb's table has in-frame clones only and misses some. The repertoire holds about 62,000 clones, with around 75% as singletons. The source material was PBMCs. All receptors derive from a man aged 55-75 years in good health and CMV-seropositive.

The chain is built from TRBV6-5 and TRBJ1-1; D ambiguous. Germline loops: CDR1 MNHEY, CDR2 SVGAGI. V lost 11 bases and J 6 bases, leaving 19 bases between the germline ends. There are 13 residues in the CDR3. The CDR3 reads CASSRGIGAEAFF. CDR3 bases: TGTGCCTCCAGTAGAGGGATAGGTGCTGAAGCTTTCTTT.

This clone appeared a few times. The V call is TRBV6-6, the J call TRBJ2-7; 11 positions match TRBD1. The V gene's germline CDR1 is MNHNY and CDR2 SVGAGI (reference sequence). With 5 bases clipped from V and 1 base from J, the junction kept 4 bases outside the gene matches. The CDR3 spans 15 residues. The CDR3: CASSGGQGGSYEQYF. The CDR3 DNA reads as TGTGCCAGCAGTGGGGGACAGGGGGGATCCTACGAGCAGTACTTC.

This sequence joins TRBV5-6 and TRBJ1-1; 7 nucleotides agree with TRBD1. This CDR3 is 15 amino acids long. Trimming cost V 4 bases and J 3 bases; bases outside gene matches: 9. CDR1 is SGHDT and CDR2 is YYEEEE in the germline V gene. CDR3 protein: CASSEMTGWDTEAFF. In nucleotides, the CDR3 is TGTGCCAGCAGCGAGATGACAGGGTGGGACACTGAAGCTTTCTTT.

The chain combines TRBV2 with TRBJ1-1, with D possibly matching TRBD1 (6 bases). Trimming left V 8 bases short and J 7 bases short, with 20 bases between. The CDR3 consists of 14 residues. Germline values: CDR1 SNHLY, CDR2 FYNNEI. CDR3 nucleotides: TGTGCCAGCTTCAGCGGGGGAGGGACAATTGAAGCTTTCTTT. Protein product: CASFSGGGTIEAFF. Looking up the rest from reference TRBV2 and TRBJ1-1 gives the full variable domain: EPEVTQTPSHQVTQMGQEVILRCVPISNHLYFYWYRQILGQKVEFLVSFYNNEISEKSEIFDDQFSVERPDGSNFTLKIRSTKLEDSAMYFCASFSGGGTIEAFFGQGTRLTVV.

The rearrangement links TRBV29-1 to TRBJ2-3; TRBD2 agrees at 11 bases. Trimming at V came to 3 bases and at J to 0 bases, leaving 5 bases not matched to a gene. Germline CDR1 is SQVTM and CDR2 is ANQGSEA. The CDR3 extends over 16 amino acids. CDR3 loop: CSVDPRTSGSTDTQYF. The CDR3 DNA follows: TGCAGCGTTGACCCCAGGACTAGCGGGAGCACAGATACGCAGTATTTT.

The V gene is TRBV5-4, the J gene TRBJ1-1; D may be TRBD1 (6 bases). The germline CDR1 and CDR2 sequences are SGHNT and YYREEE (reference sequence). This CDR3 has 13 amino acids. Trimming left V 2 bases short and J 1 base short, with 6 bases between. CDR3 coding DNA: TGTGCCAGCAGCTTCAGGGGGAACACTGAAGCTTTCTTT. As protein: CASSFRGNTEAFF.